This TCR beta chain was found in a study of tissue T cells after allogeneic stem cell transplantation. Study findings and constraints: TCR repertoires tracked anatomic similarity, regardless of disease or transplant status.

This clone was detected a few times. Its antigen is not identified. GI sites, liver, skin and spleen were taken after median 9.75 post-mortem hours. Germline V gene sequence: CDR1 LGHDT, CDR2 YNNKEL (reference sequence). After removal of 2 bases from V and 4 bases from J, the junction contained 6 bases not matched to a gene. This CDR3 region has 15 residues. Generated by immunoSEQ multiplex PCR, the TCRdb table keeps only in-frame clones and is missing some. Among 9,000 to 10,000 clones listed, over 55% were seen once. The chain joins TRBV3-1 (or the pseudogene TRBV3-2) to TRBJ2-7, with 9 bases aligning to TRBD2. The clonotype originates from a woman aged 18 to 55 with breast cancer. This material consisted of tissue from the jejunum, taken at autopsy. In nucleotides, the CDR3 is TGTGCCAGCAGCCAAATGCTAGCGGGAAATTACGAGCAGTACTTC. This gives the protein CASSQMLAGNYEQYF.